The 24 T cell receptor beta chains listed next were all sequenced from one sample in a study of molecular identifiers for immune sequencing clone quantification. TCRdb reprocessed the PCR reads with MiXCR, giving one entry per CDR3 protein. The sample has about 640,000 distinct CDR3 sequences; less than 20% are singletons. The sample taken for sequencing was naive CD8+ T cells from blood, with Jurkat cell RNA spiked in. Described subset: FACS-sorted CD8+CD4-CCR7+CD45RA+ naive T cells. These receptors were collected from a human donor in good health. Some libraries in this study had Jurkat cell RNA spiked in.

This clonotype came up many times. This chain connects TRBV28 to TRBJ2-7, with 9 bases that match TRBD1. The ends lost 5 bases at V and 5 bases at J; junction bases unmatched: 16. The CDR3 has 17 residues. Germline assignment: CDR1 MDHEN and CDR2 SYDVKM. The CDR3 protein is CASSLKPGQGPTDEQYF. CDR3 nucleotide sequence: TGTGCCAGCAGTCTAAAGCCGGGACAGGGACCGACGGACGAGCAGTACTTC. Full variable domain (rest looked up from reference TRBV28 and TRBJ2-7): DVKVTQSSRYLVKRTGEKVFLECVQDMDHENMFWYRQDPGLGLRLIYFSYDVKMKEKGDIPEGYSVSREKKERFSLILESASTNQTSMYLCASSLKPGQGPTDEQYFGPGTRLTVT.

A few counts support this clonotype. V and J are TRBV28 and TRBJ1-1, with D possibly matching TRBD1 (5 bases). The CDR3 runs 14 residues. The ends were cut back, 2 bases at V and 1 base at J, with 8 bases in the middle. Germline CDR1 is MDHEN and CDR2 is SYDVKM. Here the CDR3 DNA reads TGTGCCAGCAGTTTAAACAGGCCGAACACTGAAGCTTTCTTT. Its protein is CASSLNRPNTEAFF.

On this clonotype itself: One base away lies a much larger clone, so this may be a sequencing read error. The J gene is TRBJ1-6, the V gene TRBV7-2, with D maybe TRBD1 (6 bases). V lost 1 base to trimming and J lost 8 bases, with 9 bases between them. The CDR3 consists of 14 residues. The germline CDR1 and CDR2 sequences are SGHTA and FQGNSA. CDR3 region: CASSLGTEYSPLHF. CDR3 sequence (DNA): TGTGCCAGCAGCTTAGGGACAGAGTATTCACCCCTCCACTTT.

This clonotype was seen a few times. V gene TRBV7-9 combines with J gene TRBJ2-2; the D is unclear. This CDR3 comprises 18 residues. Trimming took off 4 bases at V and 0 bases at J, with 18 bases between the two ends. The germline V gene has CDR1 SEHNR and CDR2 FQNEAQ (reference sequence). The CDR3 is CASSSSRAYTANTGELFF. CDR3 sequence (DNA): TGTGCCAGCAGCTCAAGTCGTGCGTATACAGCGAACACCGGGGAGCTGTTTTTT. Looking up the rest from reference TRBV7-9 and TRBJ2-2 gives the full variable domain: DTGVSQNPRHKITKRGQNVTFRCDPISEHNRLYWYRQTLGQGPEFLTYFQNEAQLEKSRLLSDRFSAERPKGSFSTLEIQRTEQGDSAMYLCASSSSRAYTANTGELFFGEGSRLTVL.

This clonotype was seen more than once but under ten times. Being one base from a much bigger clone, this may be a read error. The chain links TRBV11-2 to TRBJ1-1, with D unresolved. CDR1 is SGHAT, CDR2 FQNNGV, per germline. The V end was cut by 2 bases, the J end by 3 bases, with 7 bases between. The CDR3 runs 13 residues. CDR3 loop: CASSLYSDTEAFF. CDR3 bases: TGTGCCAGCAGCTTATACAGTGACACTGAAGCTTTCTTT.

This clonotype occurred many times. The chain is built from TRBV20-1 and TRBJ2-7; TRBD2 is a possible D gene (5 bases). V was pared by 1 base and J by 6 bases, with 13 bases between. The CDR3 has 13 residues. The V gene's germline CDR1 is DFQATT and CDR2 SNEGSKA (reference sequence). As DNA, the CDR3 is TGCAGTGCTAGAGTTCGTGGAGGTTTCGAGCAGTACTTC. Translated: CSARVRGGFEQYF.

On this clonotype itself: A read error may explain this, as a much larger clone is one base away. J is TRBJ1-4 and V is TRBV13; 7 bases match TRBD1. V dropped 5 bases and J dropped 9; count of bases not matched to a gene: 9. The CDR3 loop spans 14 amino acids. The germline CDR1 and CDR2 sequences are PRHDT and FYEKMQ (reference sequence). The CDR3 nucleotides read TGTGCCAGCAGCACAGGGGCGGGCGCGCAAAAACTGTTTTTT. This encodes CASSTGAGAQKLFF.

This clonotype was seen ten or more times. The chain is built from TRBV30 and TRBJ1-1, with 7 bases fitting TRBD1. Germline CDR1 reads GTSNPN; CDR2 reads SVGIG (reference sequence). The CDR3 runs to 15 residues. With V trimmed by 5 bases and J by 7 bases, 16 bases remained unmatched. The CDR3 coding sequence is TGTGCCTGGGAAACTCAGACAGGGTGGCGTAATGAAGCTTTCTTT. Protein sequence: CAWETQTGWRNEAFF.

As to this clonotype: A much larger clone lies a single base off, so this may be a read error. The chain joins TRBV14 to TRBJ2-2, with D perhaps TRBD2 (6 bases). This CDR3 is built from 16 residues. Looked up from germline, CDR1 is SGHDN and CDR2 is FVKESK. The DNA for the CDR3 is TGTGCCAGCAGCCCAGGGTGGAGCTTATGGACCGGGGGGCTGTTTTTT. Protein sequence: CASSPGWSLWTGGLFF. Full variable domain (missing parts from reference TRBV14 and TRBJ2-2): EAGVTQFPSHSVIEKGQTVTLRCDPISGHDNLYWYRRVMGKEIKFLLHFVKESKQDESGMPNNRFLAERTGGTYSTLKVQPAELEDSGVYFCASSPGWSLWTGGLFFGEGSRLTVL.

This clonotype was picked up a small number of times. V is TRBV27 and J is TRBJ2-7; D is uncertain. Germline CDR1 reads MNHEY; CDR2 reads SMNVEV (reference sequence). The length of the CDR3 is 13 residues. The germline V and J ends were trimmed by 6 bases and 5 bases, with 14 bases remaining between them. The CDR3 loop is CASRRRLSHEQYF. Here the CDR3 DNA reads TGTGCCAGCAGAAGGAGACTTTCCCACGAGCAGTACTTC.

This clonotype was seen repeatedly, ten times or more. The chain uses TRBV6-5 and TRBJ2-5, with 9 bases aligning to TRBD1. The CDR3 has 15 residues. V gave up 2 bases and J gave up 5 bases; unmatched junction bases: 6. The germline V gene has CDR1 MNHEY and CDR2 SVGAGI. The CDR3 DNA reads TGTGCCAGCAGTTACCTACAGGGGGCTTATGAGACCCAGTACTTC. Amino acids: CASSYLQGAYETQYF.

This clonotype appeared many times. The V and J genes are TRBV4-1 and TRBJ1-2; D remains unclear. V lost 4 bases, J lost 3 bases, and 21 bases lay in between. This CDR3 contains 17 residues. Germline lookup yields CDR1 MGHRA and CDR2 YSYEKL. The chain's CDR3 is CASSRSPGLKDDYGYTF. In nucleotides, the CDR3 is TGCGCCAGCAGCCGGTCCCCGGGCCTCAAAGATGACTATGGCTACACCTTC.

Many counts were recorded for this clonotype. The chain couples TRBV5-1 to TRBJ2-7, with 7 bases aligning to TRBD1. The CDR3 consists of 13 residues. The junction had 2 bases not matched to a gene; V was cut back by 3 bases and J by 2 bases. Germline loops: CDR1 SGHRS, CDR2 YFSETQ. Here the CDR3 reads CASSWDSTYEQYF. The DNA for the CDR3 is TGCGCCAGCAGCTGGGACAGTACCTACGAGCAGTACTTC. Full variable domain (remainder filled in from reference TRBV5-1 and TRBJ2-7): KAGVTQTPRYLIKTRGQQVTLSCSPISGHRSVSWYQQTPGQGLQFLFEYFSETQRNKGNFPGRFSGRQFSNSRSEMNVSTLELGDSALYLCASSWDSTYEQYFGPGTRLTVT.

Ten or more counts support this clonotype. The V call is TRBV7-9, the J call TRBJ2-7; possibly TRBD1 or TRBD2 for D (5 bases each). V lost 1 base to trimming and J lost 3 bases, with 10 bases between them. In germline, CDR1 is SEHNR, CDR2 FQNEAQ (reference sequence). The CDR3 is 14 amino acids. In DNA form, the CDR3 reads TGTGCCAGCAGCTTAGGAGGGGCAGGCTACGAGCAGTACTTC. Translated: CASSLGGAGYEQYF.

This clonotype occurred many times. The chain joins TRBV6-5 to TRBJ2-2, with D perhaps matching TRBD1 or TRBD2 (6 bases each). The CDR3 loop spans 15 amino acids. From germline, CDR1 is MNHEY and CDR2 SVGAGI. With 0 bases removed from V and 5 bases from J, the gap between germline ends came to 10 bases. In DNA form, the CDR3 reads TGTGCCAGCAGTTACTCCGGGGGCAGGACCGGGGAGCTGTTTTTT. This translates into CASSYSGGRTGELFF.

This clonotype was found once. A much larger clone is a single base away; this may be a read error. V is TRBV28 and J is TRBJ2-3; 13 bases map to TRBD2. Germline V CDR1 and CDR2: MDHEN, SYDVKM. Trimming removed 7 bases from V and 3 bases from J; junction bases left unmatched: 7. The CDR3 extends over 16 amino acids. The CDR3 nucleotides are TGTGCCAGCACTCCCCCACTAGCGGGAGGGACAGATACGCAGTATTTT. Its protein is CASTPPLAGGTDTQYF.

This clonotype was counted at least ten times. The rearrangement joins TRBV29-1 to TRBJ1-1; possible D gene TRBD1, 6 bases. CDR3 size: 14 residues. V was cut by 1 base and J by 4 bases, with 13 bases left in between. Germline V gene sequence: CDR1 SQVTM, CDR2 ANQGSEA. CDR3 nucleotides: TGCAGCGTTGAAGGCTGGGGGGCGCGCACTGAAGCTTTCTTT. It yields the protein CSVEGWGARTEAFF.

In regard to this clonotype: A much larger clone differs from this one at a single base, so this may be a read error. The rearrangement joins TRBV7-9 to TRBJ2-3; 9 bases align to TRBD2. Germline assignment: CDR1 SEHNR and CDR2 FQNEAQ (reference sequence). This CDR3 is built from 15 residues. The CDR3 here is CASGLLAGDGDTQYF. CDR3 nucleotide sequence: TGTGCCAGCGGCTTATTAGCGGGGGACGGAGATACGCAGTATTTT. The whole variable domain, filled in from reference TRBV7-9 and TRBJ2-3, reads DTGVSQNPRHKITKRGQNVTFRCDPISEHNRLYWYRQTLGQGPEFLTYFQNEAQLEKSRLLSDRFSAERPKGSFSTLEIQRTEQGDSAMYLCASGLLAGDGDTQYFGPGTRLTVL.

This clonotype was seen repeatedly, ten times or more. The chain uses TRBV4-1 and TRBJ2-7; 10 bases agree with TRBD2. V lost 0 bases, J lost 6 bases, and 11 bases stayed unmatched. Germline lookup yields CDR1 MGHRA and CDR2 YSYEKL. CDR3 length: 17 amino acids. The CDR3 sequence: CASSQDMIAGGPGEQYF. The DNA for the CDR3 is TGCGCCAGCAGCCAAGATATGATAGCGGGGGGTCCCGGCGAGCAGTACTTC.

This clonotype showed up many times. The chain combines TRBV6-2 or TRBV6-3 with TRBJ2-7; the D is unclear. Germline V gene lookup returns CDR1 MNHEY and CDR2 SVGEGT. V lost 2 bases and J lost 5, with 10 bases in between. The CDR3 sequence is 13 residues long. For the CDR3, the DNA is TGTGCCAGCAGTTACCAAACAGAGGACGAGCAGTACTTC. It translates to CASSYQTEDEQYF.

Turning to this clonotype: This may arise from a read error, as a much more abundant clone is one base away. The CDR3 does not close with the conserved phenylalanine or tryptophan, likely indicating a read error. The gene calls are TRBV12-3 or TRBV12-4 and TRBJ1-5; D is uncertain. Trimming took off 2 bases at V and 7 bases at J, with 12 bases between the two ends. This CDR3 is 14 amino acids long. This chain's CDR3 is CASSLSGYDQPQHI. Written as DNA, the CDR3 is TGTGCCAGCAGTTTATCGGGGTACGACCAGCCCCAGCATATT.

V and J are TRBV24-1 and TRBJ2-7, with TRBD2 matching over 7 bases. V was pared by 4 bases and J by 2 bases, with 4 bases of the junction left unmatched. Germline V lookup: CDR1 KGHDR, CDR2 SFDVKD. The CDR3 loop spans 14 amino acids. CDR3 sequence: CATSESGLAYEQYF. The CDR3 DNA follows: TGTGCCACCAGTGAATCTGGACTAGCCTACGAGCAGTACTTC.

There are many counts of this clonotype. The V call is TRBV7-2, the J call TRBJ1-1, with 7 nucleotides matching TRBD1. The V gene's germline CDR1 is SGHTA and CDR2 FQGNSA. J lost 0 bases, V lost 0 bases, and 4 bases had no gene match. The CDR3 runs 16 residues. The CDR3 protein is CASSLAVGQVNTEAFF. The CDR3 coding sequence is TGTGCCAGCAGCTTAGCGGTCGGACAGGTGAACACTGAAGCTTTCTTT.

This clonotype turned up a few times. The chain is built from TRBV12-3 or TRBV12-4 and TRBJ2-4; D not certain. Trimming shortened V by 9 bases and J by 8 bases, and 17 bases separated the two germline ends. The CDR3 runs to 13 residues. CDR3 loop: CASLLGFGDIQYF. The CDR3 region has the DNA TGTGCCAGTTTACTTGGGTTTGGGGACATTCAGTACTTC.